The clone carrying this T cell receptor (beta chain) turned up a few times. Its target is unknown. This sample was taken from a study of T cell responses to AZD1222 COVID-19 vaccine. The study, taken as a whole, reports: Nearly half of unique spike-specific TCRs reportedly avoided B.1.351 and B.1.1.7 mutated regions.

The repertoire was sequenced with immunoSEQ multiplex PCR; TCRdb's copy has only in-frame clones and lacks some. Altogether about 140,000 clones are present, approximately 89% being singletons, with the ten largest covering 2.5% to 3.5%. The CDR3 is 13 amino acids. Germline V gives CDR1 SGHTS, CDR2 YDEGEE. The V gene lost 0 bases and the J gene lost 5 bases, with 6 bases spanning the gap. The sequences come from peripheral blood, collected on day 0 of AZD1222 vaccination. This chain uses TRBV5-8 with TRBJ1-5; D perhaps matches TRBD1 (5 bases). This clonotype was obtained from an adult in good health. CDR3 protein: CASSLVGDQPQHF. CDR3 nucleotides: TGTGCCAGCAGCTTGGTAGGGGATCAGCCCCAGCATTTT.